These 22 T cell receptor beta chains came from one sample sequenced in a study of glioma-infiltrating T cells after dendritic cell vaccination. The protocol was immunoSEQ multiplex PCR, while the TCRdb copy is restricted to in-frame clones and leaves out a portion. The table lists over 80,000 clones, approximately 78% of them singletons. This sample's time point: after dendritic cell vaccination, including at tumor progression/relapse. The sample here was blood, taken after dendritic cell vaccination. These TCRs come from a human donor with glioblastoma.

The DNA of the CDR3 is TGTGCCAGCAGGGGGGAGTTGGCGGGGGAGGTTGGCTACACCTTC. Encoded protein: CASRGELAGEVGYTF. The gene calls are TRBV25-1 and TRBJ1-2; tentative D call: TRBD1 (5 bases). There are 15 residues in the CDR3. CDR1 is MGHDK, CDR2 SYGVNS, per germline. The V and J ends lost 6 bases and 7 bases respectively, with 21 bases between them.

In DNA form, the CDR3 reads TGTGCCAGCAGGAAGACAGGGGCCTACGAGCAGTACGTC. This gives the protein CASRKTGAYEQYV. The genes are TRBV27 and TRBJ2-7, with 8 bases lining up with TRBD1. The CDR3 is 13 residues long. Germline CDR1 is MNHEY and CDR2 is SMNVEV (reference sequence). Trimming removed 6 bases from V and 2 bases from J; junction bases left unmatched: 3.

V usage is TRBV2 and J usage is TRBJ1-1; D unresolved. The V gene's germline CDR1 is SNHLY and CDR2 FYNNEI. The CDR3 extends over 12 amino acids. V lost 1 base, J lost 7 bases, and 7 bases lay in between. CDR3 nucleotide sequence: TGTGCCAGCAGTGAAGATTACGGTGAAGCTTTCTTT. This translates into CASSEDYGEAFF.

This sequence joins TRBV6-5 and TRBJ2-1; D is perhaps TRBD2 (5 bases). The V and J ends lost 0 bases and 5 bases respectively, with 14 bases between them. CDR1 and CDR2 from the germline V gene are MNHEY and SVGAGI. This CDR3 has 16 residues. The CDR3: CASSYSLASSNNEQFF. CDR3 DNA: TGTGCCAGCAGTTACTCGTTAGCTAGCTCTAACAATGAGCAGTTCTTC.

The CDR3 nucleotides read TGTGCCAGCAGTGACCGGGGGACAGGGGGGGACATTCAGTACTTC. Translated: CASSDRGTGGDIQYF. V is TRBV6-4 and J is TRBJ2-4; TRBD1 aligns across 11 bases. V lost 2 bases, J lost 8 bases, and 5 bases stayed unmatched. Looked up from germline, CDR1 is MRHNA and CDR2 is SNTAGT. This CDR3 is 15 amino acids long.

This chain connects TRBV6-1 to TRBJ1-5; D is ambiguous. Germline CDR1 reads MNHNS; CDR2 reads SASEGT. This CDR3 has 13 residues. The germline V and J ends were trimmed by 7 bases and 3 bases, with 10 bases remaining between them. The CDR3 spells CASKADFNQPQHF. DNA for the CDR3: TGTGCCAGCAAGGCGGATTTCAATCAGCCCCAGCATTTT.

The chain's CDR3 is CASSSTGTSQETQYF. CDR3 sequence (DNA): TGCGCCAGCAGCTCAACAGGGACTAGCCAAGAGACCCAGTACTTC. The chain is built from TRBV5-1 and TRBJ2-5; 8 bases agree with TRBD2. This CDR3 region has 15 residues. J gave up 1 base and V 3 bases, and 5 bases lay outside the gene matches. The germline CDR1 and CDR2 sequences are SGHRS and YFSETQ. The full variable domain, in which reference TRBV5-1 and TRBJ2-5 provide the parts outside the CDR3, is KAGVTQTPRYLIKTRGQQVTLSCSPISGHRSVSWYQQTPGQGLQFLFEYFSETQRNKGNFPGRFSGRQFSNSRSEMNVSTLELGDSALYLCASSSTGTSQETQYFGPGTRLLVL.

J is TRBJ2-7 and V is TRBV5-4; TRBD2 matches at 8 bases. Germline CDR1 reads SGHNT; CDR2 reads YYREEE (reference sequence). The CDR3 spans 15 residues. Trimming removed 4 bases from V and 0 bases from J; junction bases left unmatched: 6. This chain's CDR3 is CASSNPGGASYEQYF. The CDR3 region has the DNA TGTGCCAGCAGCAACCCCGGGGGGGCCTCCTACGAGCAGTACTTC.

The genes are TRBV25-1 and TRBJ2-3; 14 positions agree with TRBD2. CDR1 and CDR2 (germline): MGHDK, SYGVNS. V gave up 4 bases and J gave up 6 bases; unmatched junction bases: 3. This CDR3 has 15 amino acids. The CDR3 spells CASSVGLAGADTQYF. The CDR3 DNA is TGTGCCAGCAGTGTGGGACTAGCGGGAGCGGATACGCAGTATTTT.

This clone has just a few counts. The CDR3 spells CASSYGGDGYTF. The CDR3 nucleotides read TGCGCCAGCAGCTACGGGGGGGATGGCTACACCTTC. The V and J genes are TRBV5-1 and TRBJ1-2; D is perhaps TRBD1 (5 bases). CDR3 length: 12 residues. Per germline, CDR1 SGHRS and CDR2 YFSETQ. V was clipped by 3 bases and J by 6 bases, with 9 bases between them.

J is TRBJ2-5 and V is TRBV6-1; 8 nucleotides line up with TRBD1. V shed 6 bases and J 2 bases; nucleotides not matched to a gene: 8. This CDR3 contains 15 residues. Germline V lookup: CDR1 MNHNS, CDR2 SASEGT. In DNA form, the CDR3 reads TGTGCCAGCAGATCCGGGACAGGCCAGCAAGAGACCCAGTACTTC. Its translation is CASRSGTGQQETQYF.

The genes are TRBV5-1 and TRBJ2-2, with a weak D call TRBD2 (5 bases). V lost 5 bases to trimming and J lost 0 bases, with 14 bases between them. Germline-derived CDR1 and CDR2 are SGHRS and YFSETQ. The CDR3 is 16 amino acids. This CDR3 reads CASRMAGSANTGELFF. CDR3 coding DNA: TGCGCCAGCAGGATGGCGGGCTCAGCGAACACCGGGGAGCTGTTTTTT.

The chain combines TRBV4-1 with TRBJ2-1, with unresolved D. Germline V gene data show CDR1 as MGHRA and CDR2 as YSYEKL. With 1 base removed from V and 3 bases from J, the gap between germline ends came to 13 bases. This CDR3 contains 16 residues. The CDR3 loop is CASSQVRLANYNEQFF. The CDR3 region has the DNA TGCGCCAGCAGCCAAGTAAGACTTGCCAACTACAATGAGCAGTTCTTC.

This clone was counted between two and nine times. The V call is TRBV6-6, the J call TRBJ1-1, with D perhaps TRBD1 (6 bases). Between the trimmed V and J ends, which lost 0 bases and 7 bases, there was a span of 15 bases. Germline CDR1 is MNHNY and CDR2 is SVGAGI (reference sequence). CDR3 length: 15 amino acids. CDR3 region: CASSYSGAVKNEAFF. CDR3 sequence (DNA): TGTGCCAGCAGTTACTCGGGGGCAGTTAAGAATGAAGCTTTCTTT.

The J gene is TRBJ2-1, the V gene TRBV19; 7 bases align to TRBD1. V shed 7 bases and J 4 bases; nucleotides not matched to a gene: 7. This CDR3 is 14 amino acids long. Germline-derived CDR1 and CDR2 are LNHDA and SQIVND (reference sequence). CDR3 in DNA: TGTGCCAGTAACTTGGACAGGAAATACAATGAGCAGTTCTTC. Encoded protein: CASNLDRKYNEQFF.

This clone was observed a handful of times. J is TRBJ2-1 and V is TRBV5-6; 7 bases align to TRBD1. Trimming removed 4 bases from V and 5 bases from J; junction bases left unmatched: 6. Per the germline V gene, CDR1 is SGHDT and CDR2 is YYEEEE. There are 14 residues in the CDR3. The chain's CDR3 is CASSTGQVHNEQFF. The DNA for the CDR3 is TGTGCCAGCAGCACTGGACAGGTGCACAATGAGCAGTTCTTC. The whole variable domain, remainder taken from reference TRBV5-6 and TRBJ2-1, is DAGVTQSPTHLIKTRGQQVTLRCSPKSGHDTVSWYQQALGQGPQFIFQYYEEEERQRGNFPDRFSGHQFPNYSSELNVNALLLGDSALYLCASSTGQVHNEQFFGPGTRLTVL.

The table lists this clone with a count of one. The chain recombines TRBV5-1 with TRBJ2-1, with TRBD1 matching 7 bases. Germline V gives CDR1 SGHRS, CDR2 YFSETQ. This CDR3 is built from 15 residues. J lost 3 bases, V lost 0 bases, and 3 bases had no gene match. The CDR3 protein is CASSLGQGYYNEQFF. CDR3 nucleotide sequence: TGCGCCAGCAGCTTGGGACAGGGCTACTACAATGAGCAGTTCTTC.

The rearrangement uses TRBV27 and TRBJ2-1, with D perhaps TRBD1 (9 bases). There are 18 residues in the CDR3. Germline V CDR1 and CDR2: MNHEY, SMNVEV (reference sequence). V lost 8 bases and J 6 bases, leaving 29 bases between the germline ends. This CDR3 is CASLPGQGQAGVGNEQFF. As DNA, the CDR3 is TGTGCCAGCTTACCGGGACAGGGTCAAGCGGGGGTAGGCAATGAGCAGTTCTTC.

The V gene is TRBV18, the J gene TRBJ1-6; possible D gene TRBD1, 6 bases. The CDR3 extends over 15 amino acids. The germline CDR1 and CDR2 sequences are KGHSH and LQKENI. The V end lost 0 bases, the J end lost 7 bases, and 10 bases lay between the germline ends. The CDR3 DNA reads TGTGCCAGCTCACCACCGACAGGACCAAATTCACCCCTCCACTTT. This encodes CASSPPTGPNSPLHF.

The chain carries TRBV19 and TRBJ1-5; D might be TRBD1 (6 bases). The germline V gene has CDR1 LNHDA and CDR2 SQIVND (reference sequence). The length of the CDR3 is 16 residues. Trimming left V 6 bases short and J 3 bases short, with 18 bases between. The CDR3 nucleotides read TGTGCCAGTAGAAGTATTAAGGCAGGGGTCAATCAGCCCCAGCATTTT. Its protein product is CASRSIKAGVNQPQHF.

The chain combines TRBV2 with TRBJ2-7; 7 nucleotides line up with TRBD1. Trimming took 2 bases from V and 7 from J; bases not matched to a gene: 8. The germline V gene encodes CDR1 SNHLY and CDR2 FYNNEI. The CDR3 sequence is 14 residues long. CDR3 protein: CASSELGRGWEQYV. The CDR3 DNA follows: TGTGCCAGCAGTGAATTGGGCAGGGGGTGGGAGCAGTACGTC.

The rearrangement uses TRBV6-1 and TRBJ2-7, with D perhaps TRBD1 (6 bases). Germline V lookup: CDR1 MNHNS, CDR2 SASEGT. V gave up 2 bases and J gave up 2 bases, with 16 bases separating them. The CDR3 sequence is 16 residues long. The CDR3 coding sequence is TGTGCCAGCAGTGAAATGATTTGGGGGACACCCTACGAGCAGTACGTC. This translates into CASSEMIWGTPYEQYV.